This TCR beta chain was observed in a study of blood T cells in healthy people across ages. The V and J ends lost 2 bases and 7 bases, in that order; junction bases with no gene match: 9. Germline V gene data show CDR1 as MRHNA and CDR2 as SNTAGT. The CDR3 is 15 amino acids. Together with a sample-barcoded 5' primer, a J-beta primer mix was included in a second PCR lasting about 7 to 12 cycles. MiXCR was run by TCRdb on the 5' RACE reads, yielding one entry per CDR3 protein. This sample has about 750,000 distinct CDR3 sequences, with roughly 50% found just once. The TCR originated in a man at least 80 years old in good health. The source material was blood. This chain connects TRBV6-4 to TRBJ2-7, with 9 positions matching TRBD2. The CDR3 spells CASSDVLAGYNEQYF. The DNA of the CDR3 is TGTGCCAGCAGTGACGTCCTAGCGGGATACAATGAGCAGTACTTC.